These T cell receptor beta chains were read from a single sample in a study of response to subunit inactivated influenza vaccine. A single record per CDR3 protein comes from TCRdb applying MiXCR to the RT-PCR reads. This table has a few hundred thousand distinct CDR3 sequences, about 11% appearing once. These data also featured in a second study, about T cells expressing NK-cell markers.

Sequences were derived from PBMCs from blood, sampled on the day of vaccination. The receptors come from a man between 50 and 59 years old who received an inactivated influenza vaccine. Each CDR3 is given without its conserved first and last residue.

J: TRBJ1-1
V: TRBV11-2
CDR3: ASSLTVPGGNEAF

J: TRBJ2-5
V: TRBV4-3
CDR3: ASSQEGTGPGETQY

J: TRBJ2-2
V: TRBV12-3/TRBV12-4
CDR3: ASSWDRQEAGELF

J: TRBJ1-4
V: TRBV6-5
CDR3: ASSYDFKNEKLF

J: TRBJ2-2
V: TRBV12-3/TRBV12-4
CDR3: ATSGGGNTGELF

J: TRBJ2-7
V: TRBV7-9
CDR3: ASSLAGSSYEQY

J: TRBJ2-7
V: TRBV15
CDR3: ATSRGTSYEQY

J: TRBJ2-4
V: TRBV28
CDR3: ASSLGTFRQAIVAKNIQY

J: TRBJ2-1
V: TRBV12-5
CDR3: ASGHTGTKIYNEQF

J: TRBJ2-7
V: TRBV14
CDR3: ASSQGDRGLQY

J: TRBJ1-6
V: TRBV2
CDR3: AIRDSISYNSPLH

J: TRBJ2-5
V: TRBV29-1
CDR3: SVGNGGFQETQY

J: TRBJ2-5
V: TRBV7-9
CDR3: ASSTGLMDLGLKTQY

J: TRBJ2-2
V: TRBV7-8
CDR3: ASSFRGKAGELF

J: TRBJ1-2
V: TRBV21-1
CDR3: ASSRDRRPYGYT